These T cell receptor beta chains were read from a single sample in a study of monozygotic twins with cystic fibrosis. Produced via immunoSEQ multiplex PCR; TCRdb's table is partial and in-frame only. The sample contains more than 11,000 clones, 75% to 90% of which appear only once. Specimen: blood. The receptors stem from a boy under 18 with cystic fibrosis. Both conserved end residues are part of each CDR3. Each record gives: CDR3 protein, clone size, V gene, J gene. The size of a clone is reported for some rows only, either as once, few or many, or as a class for expanded clones.

cdr3_aa: CASSEPGTANTEAFF
clone_size: .
v_call: TRBV6-1
j_call: TRBJ1-1

cdr3_aa: CASSPEDSLNTEAFF
clone_size: .
v_call: TRBV19
j_call: TRBJ1-1

cdr3_aa: CASSPQGLAYEQYF
clone_size: .
v_call: TRBV18
j_call: TRBJ2-7

cdr3_aa: CASSVTGNSPLHF
clone_size: .
v_call: TRBV9
j_call: TRBJ1-6

cdr3_aa: CASSQGLAEETQYF
clone_size: .
v_call: TRBV5-1
j_call: TRBJ2-5

cdr3_aa: CATSRVFRVTDTQYF
clone_size: .
v_call: TRBV15
j_call: TRBJ2-3

cdr3_aa: CASSQEIGTGGYNEQFF
clone_size: few
v_call: TRBV14
j_call: TRBJ2-1

cdr3_aa: CASSVGSSYEQYF
clone_size: .
v_call: TRBV5-4
j_call: .

cdr3_aa: CASSLATSGTYEQYF
clone_size: .
v_call: TRBV5-1
j_call: TRBJ2-7

cdr3_aa: CAWSNPGRGKTEAFF
clone_size: .
v_call: TRBV30
j_call: TRBJ1-1

cdr3_aa: CASSDGTSGAYEQYF
clone_size: .
v_call: TRBV27
j_call: TRBJ2-7

cdr3_aa: CASSPTTGRSEQFF
clone_size: .
v_call: TRBV18
j_call: TRBJ2-1

cdr3_aa: CASSEGITSTDTQYF
clone_size: .
v_call: TRBV2
j_call: TRBJ2-3

cdr3_aa: CASSPGTSGGPRHEQFF
clone_size: .
v_call: TRBV5-1
j_call: TRBJ2-1

cdr3_aa: CASRDSLGEKLFF
clone_size: once
v_call: TRBV19
j_call: TRBJ1-4

cdr3_aa: CASSLGGSSYNEQFF
clone_size: .
v_call: TRBV5-4
j_call: TRBJ2-1

cdr3_aa: CASSVQQGNEKLFF
clone_size: .
v_call: TRBV7-9
j_call: TRBJ1-4

cdr3_aa: CASSLRSYLAGVTDTQYF
clone_size: .
v_call: TRBV5-4
j_call: TRBJ2-3

cdr3_aa: CASSGTGRAYGYTF
clone_size: .
v_call: TRBV28
j_call: TRBJ1-2

cdr3_aa: CATQGGDNYEQYF
clone_size: .
v_call: TRBV6-1
j_call: TRBJ2-7

cdr3_aa: CASSLGGSGNTIYF
clone_size: .
v_call: TRBV11-3
j_call: TRBJ1-3

cdr3_aa: CASSLAPGTGNTEAFF
clone_size: once
v_call: TRBV13
j_call: TRBJ1-1

cdr3_aa: CASSESYGRNTGELFF
clone_size: .
v_call: TRBV10-1
j_call: TRBJ2-2

cdr3_aa: CASSKRLAGGGTDTQYF
clone_size: .
v_call: TRBV9
j_call: TRBJ2-3

cdr3_aa: CASSPQTGIEKLFF
clone_size: .
v_call: TRBV7-2
j_call: TRBJ1-4

cdr3_aa: CASSPPGLPIYEQYF
clone_size: .
v_call: TRBV18
j_call: TRBJ2-7

cdr3_aa: CASSIGMNTEAFF
clone_size: few
v_call: TRBV19
j_call: TRBJ1-1

cdr3_aa: CASSLLDLNTEAFF
clone_size: .
v_call: TRBV5-1
j_call: TRBJ1-1

cdr3_aa: CASSPEQGPYEQYF
clone_size: .
v_call: TRBV10-2
j_call: TRBJ2-7

cdr3_aa: CASSFRGRGSTEAFF
clone_size: .
v_call: TRBV19
j_call: TRBJ1-1

cdr3_aa: CAISEEGLAGSGYRYEQYF
clone_size: .
v_call: TRBV10-3
j_call: TRBJ2-7

cdr3_aa: CASSLGTANGYTF
clone_size: .
v_call: TRBV5-1
j_call: TRBJ1-2

cdr3_aa: CASTPPGGPPSGNTIYF
clone_size: .
v_call: TRBV7-9
j_call: TRBJ1-3

cdr3_aa: CASSPKDPAEAGYTF
clone_size: .
v_call: TRBV18
j_call: TRBJ1-2

cdr3_aa: CASSPSVISGNTIYF
clone_size: .
v_call: TRBV27
j_call: TRBJ1-3

cdr3_aa: CASSQDSVNEKLFF
clone_size: .
v_call: TRBV7-9
j_call: TRBJ1-4

cdr3_aa: CASSLHGPLYGYTF
clone_size: .
v_call: TRBV5-4
j_call: TRBJ1-2

cdr3_aa: CASSPSRGSYNEQFF
clone_size: .
v_call: TRBV14
j_call: TRBJ2-1

cdr3_aa: CSVDTSGRAGHYEQYF
clone_size: .
v_call: TRBV29-1
j_call: TRBJ2-7

cdr3_aa: CASSHPPLGGGAVGELFF
clone_size: once
v_call: TRBV4-1
j_call: TRBJ2-2

cdr3_aa: CASSQDSIQPQHF
clone_size: .
v_call: TRBV7-9
j_call: TRBJ1-5

cdr3_aa: CASNTMGGALYGYTF
clone_size: .
v_call: TRBV7-9
j_call: TRBJ1-2

cdr3_aa: CASSFSGNQETQYF
clone_size: .
v_call: TRBV5-1
j_call: TRBJ2-5

cdr3_aa: CASSDKDRVHEQYF
clone_size: .
v_call: TRBV5-4
j_call: TRBJ2-7

cdr3_aa: CASSPPQEPLYF
clone_size: .
v_call: TRBV18
j_call: TRBJ2-7

cdr3_aa: CSLGQYYGYTF
clone_size: .
v_call: TRBV20-1
j_call: TRBJ1-2

cdr3_aa: CASSHRLAYSSYNEQFF
clone_size: .
v_call: TRBV7-8
j_call: TRBJ2-1

cdr3_aa: CASSPGTGNSNQPQHF
clone_size: .
v_call: TRBV7-9
j_call: TRBJ1-5

cdr3_aa: CASSQGVQVWATNEKLFF
clone_size: once
v_call: TRBV4-1
j_call: TRBJ1-4

cdr3_aa: CASSPKGRGTYQPQHF
clone_size: .
v_call: TRBV28
j_call: TRBJ1-5

cdr3_aa: CASSPDRGDQPQHF
clone_size: .
v_call: TRBV28
j_call: TRBJ1-5

cdr3_aa: CATEEAVYNEQFF
clone_size: few
v_call: TRBV10-3
j_call: TRBJ2-1